What follows are 9 T cell receptor beta chains derived from one specimen sequenced in a study of blood T cells in healthy people across ages. A second 7 to 11 cycle PCR used barcoded and J-beta primers. One entry per CDR3 protein results from TCRdb running MiXCR on the 5' RACE reads. The sample shows about 780,000 distinct CDR3 sequences, 35% to 50% of them seen only once. Material for sequencing was blood. These receptors were obtained from a man older than 75 in good health.

This clonotype was seen more than once but under ten times. The genes are TRBV7-2 and TRBJ2-1; D unclear. CDR1 and CDR2 (germline): SGHTA, FQGNSA. This CDR3 region has 13 residues. Trimming took off 3 bases at V and 7 bases at J, with 10 bases between the two ends. CDR3 bases: TGTGCCAGCAGCTTGGCCAGCGAGAATGAGCAGTTCTTC. Translated: CASSLASENEQFF. Full variable domain (rest looked up from reference TRBV7-2 and TRBJ2-1): GAGVSQSPSNKVTEKGKDVELRCDPISGHTALYWYRQSLGQGLEFLIYFQGNSAPDKSGLPSDRFSAERTGGSVSTLTIQRTQQEDSAVYLCASSLASENEQFFGPGTRLTVL.

This sequence joins TRBV2 and TRBJ2-1; 7 nucleotides align to TRBD2. Germline V lookup: CDR1 SNHLY, CDR2 FYNNEI. The length of the CDR3 is 15 residues. Germline trimming cut 7 bases from V and 5 bases from J; bases unmatched to any gene: 11. This CDR3 is CASNRRASGNNEQFF. DNA of the CDR3: TGTGCCAGCAATAGAAGAGCTAGCGGTAACAATGAGCAGTTCTTC.

This chain connects TRBV5-6 to TRBJ2-2, with 10 bases matching TRBD2. V gave up 4 bases and J gave up 2 bases; unmatched junction bases: 5. CDR1 and CDR2 (germline): SGHDT, YYEEEE. The CDR3 is 16 residues long. The DNA for the CDR3 is TGTGCCAGCAGCGGGCTAGCGGGGGCCAACACCGGGGAGCTGTTTTTT. It is translated as CASSGLAGANTGELFF.

This clonotype was picked up a small number of times. The chain couples TRBV21-1 to TRBJ1-5; the tabulated D call, TRBD1, remains unverified against the DNA. TRBV21-1 counts as a pseudogene. CDR3 size: 13 residues. The CDR3 DNA reads TGTGCCAGCAGACCGACAGGGAATCAGCCCCAGCATTTT. Its protein product is CASRPTGNQPQHF.

This clonotype came up a few times. This chain links TRBV18 with TRBJ2-7; TRBD1 aligns across 7 bases. With V trimmed by 0 bases and J by 3 bases, 5 bases remained unmatched. Germline CDR1 reads KGHSH; CDR2 reads LQKENI. The CDR3 is made up of 15 amino acids. The CDR3: CASSPPTGDRYEQYF. The DNA for the CDR3 is TGTGCCAGCTCACCACCCACAGGGGACCGCTACGAGCAGTACTTC.

The chain has TRBV5-6 and TRBJ2-2, with a possible D match to TRBD1 (6 bases). Between the trimmed V and J ends, which lost 8 bases and 6 bases, there was a span of 14 bases. This CDR3 contains 13 residues. Germline-derived CDR1 and CDR2 are SGHDT and YYEEEE. The CDR3 is CASNRVSAGELFF. CDR3 sequence (DNA): TGTGCCAGTAACAGGGTTTCCGCCGGGGAGCTGTTTTTT.

V usage is TRBV9 and J usage is TRBJ1-1, with D perhaps matching TRBD1 (5 bases). This CDR3 is built from 17 residues. The germline gives CDR1 SGDLS, CDR2 YYNGEE. The V end lost 3 bases, the J end lost 6 bases, and 24 bases lay between the germline ends. The CDR3 region is CASSDQGLKGSDAEAFF. In DNA form, the CDR3 reads TGTGCCAGCAGCGACCAGGGCCTCAAGGGGTCAGACGCTGAAGCTTTCTTT.

The chain combines TRBV5-8 with TRBJ2-1; D might be TRBD1 or TRBD2, each matching 6 bases. Between the trimmed V and J ends, which lost 3 bases and 4 bases, there was a span of 17 bases. The V gene's germline CDR1 is SGHTS and CDR2 YDEGEE. This CDR3 spans 16 amino acids. CDR3 amino acids: CASSSSGAVGYNEQFF. CDR3 DNA: TGTGCCAGCAGCTCGTCGGGGGCGGTTGGATACAATGAGCAGTTCTTC. Supplemented by reference TRBV5-8 and TRBJ2-1, the full variable domain reads EAGVTQSPTHLIKTRGQQATLRCSPISGHTSVYWYQQALGLGLQFLLWYDEGEERNRGNFPPRFSGRQFPNYSSELNVNALELEDSALYLCASSSSGAVGYNEQFFGPGTRLTVL.

The rearrangement links TRBV12-3 or TRBV12-4 to TRBJ2-5; no definite D call. Trimming cost V 6 bases and J 5 bases, with 10 bases left between them. The CDR3 spans 12 residues. CDR3 in amino acids: CASSPLVETQYF. CDR3 nucleotide sequence: TGTGCCAGCAGCCCACTCGTCGAGACCCAGTACTTC.